The T cell receptor beta chain under discussion was sequenced for a study of T cell responses to AZD1222 COVID-19 vaccine. Germline V gene sequence: CDR1 MNHEY, CDR2 SVGEGT. The CDR3 runs to 12 residues. The V end was cut by 5 bases, the J end by 6 bases, with 7 bases between. Here immunoSEQ multiplex PCR was the method, and the copy in TCRdb shows in-frame clones only, minus some. In the table there are 90,000 to 120,000 clones, about 90% of which are singletons. V usage is TRBV6-2 or TRBV6-3 and J usage is TRBJ2-2; no reliable D call. This receptor was obtained from an adult in good health. The sequencing used peripheral blood, collected on day 0 of AZD1222 vaccination. CDR3 sequence reads: CASSKFAGELFF. The CDR3 DNA is TGTGCCAGCAGTAAATTCGCCGGGGAGCTGTTTTTT.